This T cell receptor beta chain was retrieved from a study of shared T cell receptors in the human thymus. Trimming took off 4 bases at V and 5 bases at J, with 15 bases between the two ends. The CDR3 covers 14 residues. Germline loops: CDR1 LGHNA, CDR2 YNFKEQ. The assay was immunoSEQ multiplex PCR, and TCRdb's table has in-frame clones only and misses some. The data show approximately 660,000 clones, 88% seen once. This sample also appeared in a second study, on human thymus T cells.

The origin of this receptor is a boy in the first two years of life with a congenital heart defect. Specimen: thymocytes. The gene calls are TRBV4-2 and TRBJ2-7; D remains unclear. The CDR3: CASSPAPHSDEQYF. Here the CDR3 DNA reads TGTGCCAGCAGCCCAGCGCCACACTCTGACGAGCAGTACTTC.